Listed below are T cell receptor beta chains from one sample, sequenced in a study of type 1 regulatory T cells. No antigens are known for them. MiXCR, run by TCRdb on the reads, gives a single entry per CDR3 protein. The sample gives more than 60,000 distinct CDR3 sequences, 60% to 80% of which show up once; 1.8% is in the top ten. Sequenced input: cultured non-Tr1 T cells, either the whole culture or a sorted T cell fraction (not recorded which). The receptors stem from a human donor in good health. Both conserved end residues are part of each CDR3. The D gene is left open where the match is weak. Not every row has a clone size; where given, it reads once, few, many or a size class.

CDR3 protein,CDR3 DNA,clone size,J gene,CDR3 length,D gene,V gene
CASSLGVGRDTQYF,TGTGCCAGCAGCTTAGGTGTTGGGCGGGATACGCAGTATTTT,few,TRBJ2-3,14,-,TRBV7-3
CASSLEGTGFAGANVLTF,TGCGCCAGCAGCTTGGAAGGGACAGGGTTTGCTGGGGCCAACGTCCTGACTTTC,-,TRBJ2-6,18,TRBD1,TRBV5-1
CSARDRRALAQHF,TGCAGTGCTAGAGATCGTAGGGCTCTGGCCCAGCATTTT,few,TRBJ1-5,13,-,TRBV20-1
CASSFLTGNQYEQYF,TGCGCCAGCAGCTTCTTAACAGGGAACCAATACGAGCAGTACTTC,-,TRBJ2-7,15,-,TRBV5-1
CSAPTGGNQPQHF,TGCAGTGCGCCCACAGGGGGCAATCAGCCCCAGCATTTT,-,TRBJ1-5,13,TRBD1,TRBV20-1
CASSLSSAGHPYYEQYF,TGTGCCAGCAGCTTATCATCGGCGGGACACCCCTACTACGAGCAGTACTTC,-,TRBJ2-7,17,-,TRBV7-2
CASSQEGLAGLAKNIQYF,TGCGCCAGCAGCCAAGAGGGCCTAGCGGGGCTAGCCAAAAACATTCAGTACTTC,-,TRBJ2-4,18,TRBD2,TRBV4-1
CSADPRGRVPLAQNIQYF,TGCAGTGCTGACCCAAGGGGGAGGGTTCCCCTAGCCCAAAACATTCAGTACTTC,-,TRBJ2-4,18,-,TRBV20-1
CSVTFSGMGTGELFF,TGCAGTGTTACATTTAGCGGAATGGGCACCGGGGAGCTGTTTTTT,-,TRBJ2-2,15,-,TRBV20-1
CASTPNRGQEYF,TGTGCCAGCACTCCAAATCGTGGACAGGAGTACTTC,-,TRBJ2-5,12,TRBD1,TRBV2
CATSGGSGNTIYF,TGTGCCACCAGTGGAGGATCTGGAAACACCATATATTTT,-,TRBJ1-3,13,-,TRBV24-1
CASSLGGQETQYF,TGTGCCAGCAGCTTAGGGGGGCAAGAGACCCAGTACTTC,-,TRBJ2-5,13,-,TRBV7-2
CASSLVGIVYEQYF,TGTGCCAGCAGCTTAGTGGGGATTGTATACGAGCAGTACTTC,-,TRBJ2-7,14,-,TRBV7-9
CSARSQFVANEQFF,TGCAGTGCTAGATCCCAGTTTGTGGCCAATGAGCAGTTCTTC,-,TRBJ2-1,14,-,TRBV20-1
CASSLGLGGGGQYF,TGTGCCAGCAGCTTGGGCCTTGGCGGGGGGGGCCAGTACTTC,once,TRBJ2-5,14,TRBD2,TRBV5-4
CASSLFTYPGLVKGTDTQYF,TGTGCCAGCAGTTTATTCACGTATCCCGGCCTAGTTAAAGGAACAGATACGCAGTATTTT,-,TRBJ2-3,20,-,TRBV27
CASSQELAGVVGNEQFF,TGCGCCAGCAGCCAAGAACTAGCGGGAGTGGTGGGCAATGAGCAGTTCTTC,-,TRBJ2-1,17,TRBD2,TRBV4-3
CASRDGGGGGYGYTF,TGTGCCAGCAGGGACGGCGGTGGGGGAGGCTATGGCTACACCTTC,-,TRBJ1-2,15,-,TRBV6-5
CASSVPQTGGSTDTQYF,TGTGCCAGCAGCGTCCCACAAACGGGGGGGAGCACAGATACGCAGTATTTT,-,TRBJ2-3,17,TRBD2,TRBV9
CASRQGASYNSPLHF,TGTGCCAGCAGACAGGGGGCGTCCTATAATTCACCCCTCCACTTT,-,TRBJ1-6,15,TRBD1,TRBV2
CATSVGGLYNEQFF,TGTGCCACCAGTGTGGGCGGGCTCTACAATGAGCAGTTCTTC,-,TRBJ2-1,14,-,TRBV24-1
CASSSRVATNEKLFF,TGTGCCAGCAGCTCTCGGGTAGCAACTAATGAAAAACTGTTTTTT,-,TRBJ1-4,15,-,TRBV7-2
CASSLRERQPQHF,TGTGCCAGCAGTTTAAGGGAGAGACAGCCCCAGCATTTT,-,TRBJ1-5,13,-,TRBV12-3/TRBV12-4
CASSSPTGGKNSPLHF,TGTGCCAGTAGTTCCCCGACAGGGGGCAAGAATTCACCCCTCCACTTT,-,TRBJ1-6,16,TRBD1,TRBV19
CASSQGQGSGNTIYF,TGCGCCAGCAGCCAAGGACAGGGCTCTGGAAACACCATATATTTT,-,TRBJ1-3,15,TRBD1,TRBV4-3
CATSRGQGDNTGELFF,TGTGCCACCAGCAGAGGACAGGGAGATAACACCGGGGAGCTGTTTTTT,-,TRBJ2-2,16,TRBD1,TRBV15
CASSPLVFGGADTQYF,TGTGCCAGCAGCCCATTAGTTTTCGGTGGCGCAGATACGCAGTATTTT,few,TRBJ2-3,16,-,TRBV7-9
CASTKEASGIGTIDTQYF,TGTGCCAGTACGAAGGAAGCTAGCGGGATAGGAACTATAGATACGCAGTATTTT,-,TRBJ2-3,18,TRBD2,TRBV19
CSVGAGQTQYF,TGCAGCGTTGGTGCGGGCCAGACCCAGTACTTC,-,TRBJ2-5,11,-,TRBV29-1
CASSPLDRNYGYTF,TGTGCCAGCTCACCCCTGGACAGAAACTATGGCTACACCTTC,-,TRBJ1-2,14,-,TRBV18
CASSRLAGGLQDTQYF,TGTGCCAGCTCGCGACTAGCGGGAGGGCTCCAAGATACGCAGTATTTT,-,TRBJ2-3,16,TRBD2,TRBV18
CASSPGQGAREQYF,TGTGCCAGCAGTCCGGGACAGGGGGCTCGGGAGCAGTACTTC,-,TRBJ2-7,14,TRBD1,TRBV6-5
CASSTRLAGYNEQFF,TGTGCCAGCAGCACCCGCCTAGCGGGGTACAATGAGCAGTTCTTC,-,TRBJ2-1,15,TRBD2,TRBV7-3
CASREANEQFF,TGTGCCAGCAGGGAGGCCAATGAGCAGTTCTTC,once,TRBJ2-1,11,-,TRBV18
CASSHGDHRNTQYF,TGTGCCAGCAGCCACGGGGACCACCGAAATACGCAGTATTTT,-,TRBJ2-3,14,-,TRBV7-9
CASSPLGTSNYNEQFF,TGTGCCAGCAGTCCCCTCGGGACTAGCAACTACAATGAGCAGTTCTTC,few,TRBJ2-1,16,TRBD2,TRBV12-3/TRBV12-4
CSADGTGRTEAFF,TGCAGCGCAGATGGGACAGGGCGCACTGAAGCTTTCTTT,-,TRBJ1-1,13,TRBD1,TRBV29-1
CASSFGDRETQYF,TGTGCCAGCAGTTTCGGTGACAGGGAGACCCAGTACTTC,few,TRBJ2-5,13,-,TRBV27
CASPLADTQYF,TGTGCCAGCCCGTTGGCCGATACGCAGTATTTT,-,TRBJ2-3,11,-,TRBV6-1
CAISEGKRPYEQYF,TGTGCCATCAGTGAAGGAAAGCGACCCTACGAGCAGTACTTC,-,TRBJ2-7,14,-,TRBV10-3
CASSEEQGVGTQYF,TGTGCCAGCAGTGAAGAACAGGGGGTTGGGACCCAGTACTTC,-,TRBJ2-5,14,TRBD1,TRBV6-1
CASSRAGTGGGEQYF,TGTGCCAGCAGCCGCGCCGGGACAGGGGGAGGAGAGCAGTACTTC,-,TRBJ2-7,15,TRBD1,TRBV7-2